This paragraph reports one T cell receptor beta chain. Its antigen is still unknown. This sample was taken from a study of blood T cells in healthy people across ages. Study-level findings and limits: Donor CMV infection status was unknown, possibly confounding age-related changes in expanded clonotypes. Long-lived donors carried more naive CD4+ cells and greater diversity than aged donors.

Primed by a sample-barcoded 5' primer and a J-beta primer mix, a second PCR proceeded for roughly 6 to 12 cycles. Via MiXCR, TCRdb re-called the 5' RACE reads, giving one row per CDR3 protein. The table lists 650,000 to 900,000 distinct CDR3 sequences, under 80% of them singletons. Per individual sample, total RNA of at least 6 micrograms was extracted. Germline CDR1 DFQATT, CDR2 SNEGSKA (reference sequence). The V gene lost 3 bases and the J gene lost 0 bases, with 9 bases spanning the gap. The CDR3 contains 14 residues. The sample taken for sequencing was blood. The origin of this receptor is a man younger than 40 in good health. V gene TRBV20-1 combines with J gene TRBJ2-4; D possibly matches TRBD1 or TRBD2 (5 bases each). The CDR3 region is CSARWGLAKNIQYF. The CDR3 coding sequence is TGCAGTGCTAGGTGGGGGTTAGCCAAAAACATTCAGTACTTC.